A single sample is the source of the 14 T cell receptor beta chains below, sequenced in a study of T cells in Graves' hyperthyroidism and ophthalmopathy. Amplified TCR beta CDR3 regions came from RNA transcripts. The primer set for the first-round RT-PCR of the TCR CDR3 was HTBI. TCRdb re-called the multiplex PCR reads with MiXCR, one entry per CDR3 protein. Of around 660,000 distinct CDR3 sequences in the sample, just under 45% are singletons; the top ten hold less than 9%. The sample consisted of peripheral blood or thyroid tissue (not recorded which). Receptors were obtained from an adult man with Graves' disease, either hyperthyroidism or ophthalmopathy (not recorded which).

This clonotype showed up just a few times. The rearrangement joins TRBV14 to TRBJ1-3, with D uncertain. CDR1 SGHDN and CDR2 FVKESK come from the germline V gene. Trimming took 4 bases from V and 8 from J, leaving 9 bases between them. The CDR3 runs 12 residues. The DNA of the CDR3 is TGTGCCAGCAGCCGTCTTGGGGACACCATATATTTT. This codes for CASSRLGDTIYF.

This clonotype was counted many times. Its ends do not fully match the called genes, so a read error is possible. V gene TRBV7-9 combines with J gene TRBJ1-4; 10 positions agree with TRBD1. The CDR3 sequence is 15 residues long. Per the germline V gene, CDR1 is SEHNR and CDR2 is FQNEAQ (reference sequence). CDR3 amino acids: CASSPGTGVNEKLFF. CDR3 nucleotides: TGCGCCAGCAGCCCCGGGACAGGGGTGAATGAAAAACTGTTTTTT.

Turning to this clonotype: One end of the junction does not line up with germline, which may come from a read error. CDR3: CASMGTVHF. The CDR3 DNA reads as TGCGCCAGCATGGGGACAGTCCATTTT. This rearrangement joins TRBV10-2 to TRBJ1-3; TRBD1 matches 7 bases. The CDR3 is 9 amino acids. From germline, CDR1 is WSHSY and CDR2 SAAADI.

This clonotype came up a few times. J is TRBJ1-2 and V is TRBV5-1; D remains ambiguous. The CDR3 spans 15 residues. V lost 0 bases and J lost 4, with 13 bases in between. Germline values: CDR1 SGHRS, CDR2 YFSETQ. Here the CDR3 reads CASSLGAGGSYGYTF. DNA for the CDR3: TGCGCCAGCAGCTTGGGGGCGGGAGGAAGCTATGGCTACACCTTC.

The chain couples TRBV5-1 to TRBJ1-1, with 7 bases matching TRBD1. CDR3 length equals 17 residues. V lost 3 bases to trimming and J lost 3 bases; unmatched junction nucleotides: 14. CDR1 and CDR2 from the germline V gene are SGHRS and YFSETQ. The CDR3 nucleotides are TGCGCCAGCAGCTCGATCTCGACAGGGTGGGGGTACACTGAAGCTTTCTTT. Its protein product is CASSSISTGWGYTEAFF. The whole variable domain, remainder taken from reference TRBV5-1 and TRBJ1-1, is KAGVTQTPRYLIKTRGQQVTLSCSPISGHRSVSWYQQTPGQGLQFLFEYFSETQRNKGNFPGRFSGRQFSNSRSEMNVSTLELGDSALYLCASSSISTGWGYTEAFFGQGTRLTVV.

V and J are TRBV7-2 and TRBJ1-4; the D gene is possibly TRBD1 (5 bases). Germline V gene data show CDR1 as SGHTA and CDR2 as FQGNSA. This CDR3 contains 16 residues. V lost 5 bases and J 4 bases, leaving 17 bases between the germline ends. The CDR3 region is CASSQDSGAGNEKLFF. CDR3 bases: TGTGCCAGCAGCCAAGATAGTGGGGCAGGTAATGAAAAACTGTTTTTT.

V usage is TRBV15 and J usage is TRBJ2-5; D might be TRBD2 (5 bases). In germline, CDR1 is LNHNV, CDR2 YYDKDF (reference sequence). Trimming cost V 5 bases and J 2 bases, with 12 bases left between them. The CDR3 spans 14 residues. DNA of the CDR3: TGTGCCACCAGCGGGAGCCTCGGGCAAGAGACCCAGTACTTC. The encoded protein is CATSGSLGQETQYF.

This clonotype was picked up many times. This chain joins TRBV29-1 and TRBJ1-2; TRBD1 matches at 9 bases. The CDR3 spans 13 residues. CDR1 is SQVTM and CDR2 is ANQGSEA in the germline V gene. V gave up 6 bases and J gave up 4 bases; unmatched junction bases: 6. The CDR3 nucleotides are TGCAGCGTAGCACAGGGGGCAGGCTATGGCTACACCTTC. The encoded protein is CSVAQGAGYGYTF.

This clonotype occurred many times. CDR3 residues: CASSFPGELFF. CDR3 DNA: TGTGCCAGCAGCTTCCCCGGGGAGCTGTTTTTT. The rearrangement uses TRBV7-2 and TRBJ2-2; D gene ambiguous. CDR1 SGHTA and CDR2 FQGNSA come from the germline V gene. V lost 3 bases, J lost 6 bases, and 2 bases lay in between. The CDR3 consists of 11 residues.

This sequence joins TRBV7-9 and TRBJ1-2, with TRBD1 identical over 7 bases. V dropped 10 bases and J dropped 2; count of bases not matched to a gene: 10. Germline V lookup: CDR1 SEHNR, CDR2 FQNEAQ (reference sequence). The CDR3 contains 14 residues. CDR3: CATQKLGQNYGYTF. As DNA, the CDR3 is TGTGCCACCCAAAAACTGGGACAGAACTATGGCTACACCTTC.

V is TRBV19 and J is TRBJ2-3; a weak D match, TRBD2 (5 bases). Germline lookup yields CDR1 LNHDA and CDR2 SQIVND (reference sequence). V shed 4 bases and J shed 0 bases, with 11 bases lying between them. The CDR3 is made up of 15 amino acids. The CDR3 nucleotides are TGTGCCAGTAGTACCCTGGGAGCGAGCACAGATACGCAGTATTTT. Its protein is CASSTLGASTDTQYF.

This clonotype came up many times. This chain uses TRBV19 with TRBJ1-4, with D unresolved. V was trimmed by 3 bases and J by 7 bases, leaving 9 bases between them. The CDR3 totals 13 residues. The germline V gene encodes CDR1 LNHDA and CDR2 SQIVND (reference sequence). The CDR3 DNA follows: TGTGCCAGTAGTATTAGGGAGACTGAAAAACTGTTTTTT. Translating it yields CASSIRETEKLFF.

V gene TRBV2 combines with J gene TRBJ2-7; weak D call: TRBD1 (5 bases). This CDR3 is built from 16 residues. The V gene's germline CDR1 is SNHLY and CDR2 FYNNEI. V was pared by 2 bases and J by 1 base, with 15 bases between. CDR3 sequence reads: CASSETWGDMSYEQYF. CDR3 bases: TGTGCCAGCAGTGAAACCTGGGGCGACATGTCCTACGAGCAGTACTTC.

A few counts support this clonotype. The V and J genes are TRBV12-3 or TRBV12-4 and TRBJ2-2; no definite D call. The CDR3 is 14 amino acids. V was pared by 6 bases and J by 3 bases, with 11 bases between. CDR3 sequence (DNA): TGTGCCAGCAGCTCGGACGGATACACCGGGGAGCTGTTTTTT. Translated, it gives CASSSDGYTGELFF.